The source of this T cell receptor (beta chain) is a study of graft-versus-host responses after intestinal transplantation (dated by TCRdb to about 2021). Study-level background: The transplants that recipients got were multivisceral, liver-intestinal, or isolated intestinal. Every recipient was given anti-thymocyte globulin induction, followed by approximately 3 years of maintenance tacrolimus and steroids. Bulk TCR-beta CDR3 sequencing was used to track graft-versus-host and host-versus-graft alloreactive T cell clones in the graft, circulation and bone marrow after intestinal transplantation. To identify alloreactive clones, pre-transplant mixed lymphocyte reaction products were sequenced and compared with unstimulated pre-transplant donor and recipient T cells. A cohort of around 25 intestinal transplant recipients, including one retransplant, was enrolled, and a few patients lacking pretransplant specimens were excluded. Donor T cell macrochimerism was defined as a peak of at least 4% donor T cells among recipient peripheral blood mononuclear cells. Instead of going to the commercial service, samples from a few later patients were sequenced in-house on an Illumina MiSeq and processed with MiXCR. The research as a whole found: Early after transplant, peak levels of circulating GvH clones were found to be associated with declines in HvG clones. GvH clones were found in recipient bone marrow, and some of the GvH clones appeared earlier in ileal mucosa or blood, which is consistent with an intestinal mucosal origin. High GvH to HvG T cell clonal ratios were observed in the allografts of patients with donor T cell macrochimerism. The conclusions were limited by the relatively low number and heterogeneity of the intestinal transplant patients.

On this clone itself: There are no base qualities to consult, and no much larger clone falls within one base.

What the time point label conveys for this sample: cells obtained before transplantation from donor or recipient. In the mixed lymphocyte reactions, roughly 200,000 CFSE-labeled pre-transplant responders were plated with roughly 200,000 irradiated violet-dye-labeled stimulators and cultured for more than five days. Proliferating CD3+CD4+CFSE-low and CD3+CD8+CFSE-low responder cells were FACS-sorted on a BD Influx sorter after the mixed lymphocyte reaction. The receptor library was made with the immunoSEQ multiplex PCR assay. For most patients, genomic DNA was isolated using the Qiagen DNeasy Blood and Tissue Kit and was shipped frozen to Adaptive Biotechnologies for TCR sequencing. For most patients, genomic DNA was subjected to high-throughput TCR-beta CDR3 sequencing by Adaptive Biotechnologies. Turning to the authors' computational methods: Adaptive's ImmunoSEQ software supplied the TCR sequencing data for around 19 patients, while MiXCR and VDJtools were used to process a few other patients. To correct CD4 versus CD8 sorting errors, any sequence found in both subsets at a frequency ratio below 5:1 was removed. CDR3 nucleotide sequences shared by donor and recipient were removed because the origin of these sequences could not be assigned. Alloreactive clones required at least 2-fold expansion over unstimulated cells and minimum CFSE-low frequency of 0.002% (template counts) or 0.001% (read counts). A clone was considered mappable if detected in the sequenced pre-transplant spleen, lymph node, or MLR CFSE-low populations of the donor or recipient. The cumulative frequency of alloreactive clones was calculated as a percentage of all sequences, weighted by copy number. As stored in TCRdb, this immuneACCESS dataset retains in-frame rearrangements with V and J assigned. A fraction of the clones does not appear; measured against another copy, unresolved V genes explain less than half of the discrepancy, and the remainder lacks a known reason. V, J and clone size are taken as reported in that table, and D and trimming were inferred from the DNA itself. The sample table shows some 9,100 clones, and approximately 30% are seen once. Clones ranked in the top ten supply roughly 3% of the sample.

The sequence came from a human patient who received an intestinal transplant. The sequences come from alloreactive CD4+ T cells from a mixed lymphocyte reaction culture, collected before intestinal transplant. The cell subset or site label here, explained by the study, means: CFSE-low proliferating T cells sorted from roughly six-day pre-transplant mixed lymphocyte reaction (GvH or HvG direction).

The CDR3 corresponds to CASSGGQWAYEQYF. The bases are TGTGCCAGCAGCGGGGGACAGTGGGCCTACGAGCAGTACTTC. This chain is built from TRBV9 and TRBJ2-7; TRBD1 matches 7 bases in the middle. CDR1 is given as SGDLS and CDR2 as YYNGEE, both from the germline V gene. The germline V and J ends show losses of 3 bases and 2 bases respectively, and no gene match explains 5 bases of the junction. The CDR3, cysteine through phenylalanine, is 14 amino acids long. CDR3 DNA is the only sequence kept; it has 42 bases, read in frame from the first base.